The rows below give T cell receptor beta chains drawn from one sample of a study of memory CD4+ T cells and cytomegalovirus serostatus. TCRdb's copy holds only in-frame clones and misses some; the assay was immunoSEQ multiplex PCR. The table includes tens of thousands of clones, 82% detected once. Input material: memory CD4+ T cells from blood. The receptors stem from an adult in good health and CMV-seronegative. Some clones in this sample may be carry-over from other donors' samples. The CDR3 runs from the conserved cysteine through the conserved F or W. The D gene is left open where the match is weak. Only some rows state a clone size, as once, few, many or a class for expanded clones.

d_call | j_call | clone_size | v_call | cdr3_nt | cdr3_aa
. | TRBJ2-7 | once | TRBV7-8 | TGTGCCAGCAGCCCCCGGACAGGGAGGGCCGAGCAGTACTTC | CASSPRTGRAEQYF
. | TRBJ2-2 | . | TRBV6-6 | TGTGCCAGCAAACTAGCCCAAGGCGGGGAGCTGTTTTTT | CASKLAQGGELFF
TRBD1 | TRBJ2-2 | . | TRBV7-2 | TGTGCCAGCAGCCAGGGGGCTTACACCGGGGAGCTGTTTTTT | CASSQGAYTGELFF
TRBD2 | TRBJ2-7 | . | TRBV28 | TGTGCCAGCAGTTTTTATGGGACTGGACTAGCGGTTTACGAGCAGTACTTC | CASSFYGTGLAVYEQYF
TRBD2 | TRBJ2-7 | . | TRBV27 | TGTGCCAGCAGTTTACTCTTTAGCGGGAGAGGAGCCGAGCAGTACTTC | CASSLLFSGRGAEQYF
TRBD2 | TRBJ2-2 | . | TRBV2 | TGTGCCAGCGGGAGACTAGCGGGAGCCGGGGAGCTGTTTTTT | CASGRLAGAGELFF
TRBD2 | TRBJ2-7 | . | TRBV5-4 | TGTGCCAGCAGCTTGGCTAGCGGGAGTGACTACGAGCAGTACTTC | CASSLASGSDYEQYF
. | TRBJ1-1 | . | TRBV29-1 | TGCAGCGTGGTCAGTTACCCCGAAGCTTTCTTT | CSVVSYPEAFF
TRBD2 | TRBJ2-1 | . | TRBV5-4 | TGTGCCAGCAGCTTGGAGGCTAGCGGTTACAATGAGCAGTTCTTC | CASSLEASGYNEQFF
TRBD2 | TRBJ2-1 | . | TRBV9 | TGTGCCAGCAGCGCTAGCGGGAGGGCCAATGAGCAGTTCTTC | CASSASGRANEQFF
. | TRBJ2-3 | . | TRBV4-1 | TGCGCCAGCAGCCAAGTAAACTTAGTTAGTACAGATACGCAGTATTTT | CASSQVNLVSTDTQYF
TRBD1 | TRBJ1-1 | . | TRBV5-1 | TGCGCCAGCAGCTCAATGACAGGGGCGGGGAACACTGAAGCTTTCTTT | CASSSMTGAGNTEAFF
. | TRBJ1-2 | once | TRBV7-2 | TGTGCCAGCAGCTTAGATCGGGGAGGGGCGTATGGCTACACCTTC | CASSLDRGGAYGYTF
TRBD1 | TRBJ1-3 | . | TRBV29-1 | TGCAGCGTTGGACAGGGCGGATCTGGAAACACCATATATTTT | CSVGQGGSGNTIYF
. | TRBJ2-2 | once | TRBV5-6 | TGTGCCAGCAGCTTGGCCGGGCACGGCACCGGGGAGCTGTTTTTT | CASSLAGHGTGELFF
. | TRBJ1-3 | . | TRBV19 | TGTGCCAGTAGTATTCAATGGGGGACCCCTGGAAACACCATATATTTT | CASSIQWGTPGNTIYF
. | TRBJ2-7 | . | TRBV4-3 | TGCGCCAGAATCCCGGGACTTTCCTACGAGCAGTACTTC | CARIPGLSYEQYF
. | TRBJ1-2 | . | TRBV18 | TGTGCCAGCTCACGATCTCGACAGAACTATGGCTACACCTTC | CASSRSRQNYGYTF
TRBD1 | TRBJ1-1 | . | TRBV5-6 | TGTGCCAGCAGCCAGAACAGGGGACGTACTGAAGCTTTCTTT | CASSQNRGRTEAFF
. | TRBJ1-5 | . | TRBV28 | TGTGCCAGCACTTACGTCAATCAGCCCCAGCATTTT | CASTYVNQPQHF
TRBD2 | TRBJ2-3 | . | TRBV18 | TGTGCCAGCTCACCAGGGACTAGCGGGAGCGGCACAGATACGCAGTATTTT | CASSPGTSGSGTDTQYF
TRBD1 | TRBJ2-2 | . | TRBV6-1 | TGTGCCAGCGACAGGGGGCTGACCGGGGAGCTGTTTTTT | CASDRGLTGELFF
TRBD1 | TRBJ1-5 | . | TRBV7-9 | TGTGCCAGCAGCTCCACGACAGGGGGCTGGGAGGGTCAGCCCCAGCATTTT | CASSSTTGGWEGQPQHF
TRBD2 | TRBJ2-4 | . | TRBV28 | TGTGCCAGCAGCTCATTGCGGGGGGCCAAAAACATTCAGTACTTC | CASSSLRGAKNIQYF
. | TRBJ2-2 | . | TRBV6-6 | TGTGCCAGCAGTTACCTCGGACGGGGGAACACCGGGGAGCTGTTTTTT | CASSYLGRGNTGELFF
. | TRBJ1-5 | . | TRBV28 | TGTGCCAGCAGCCAGGGAGGGAACAATCAGCCCCAGCATTTT | CASSQGGNNQPQHF
. | TRBJ2-5 | . | TRBV27 | TGTGCCAGCAGACAGGAAGGATGGCGAGAGACCCAGTACTTC | CASRQEGWRETQYF
. | TRBJ1-5 | . | TRBV13 | TGTGCCAGCAGCTTCGAGGGGTTTCAGCCCCAGCATTTT | CASSFEGFQPQHF
TRBD2 | TRBJ2-1 | few | TRBV7-2 | TGTGCCAGCAGCTTGCTAGCGGGGATATACAATGAGCAGTTCTTC | CASSLLAGIYNEQFF
. | TRBJ2-1 | . | TRBV7-3 | TGTGCCAGCAGCTTAAACCCCACCGTCTACAATGAGCAGTTCTTC | CASSLNPTVYNEQFF
. | TRBJ1-1 | . | TRBV6-5 | TGTGCCAGCTATCAAAACGGCGTTACTGAAGCTTTCTTT | CASYQNGVTEAFF
TRBD1 | TRBJ1-2 | . | TRBV30 | TGTGCCTGGAGTGGGGGCCCAACCGGGACAGGGTACAACTATGGCTACACCTTC | CAWSGGPTGTGYNYGYTF
. | TRBJ1-5 | few | TRBV30 | TGTGCCTGGAGCCGGGACTCTAGCAATCAGCCCCAGCATTTT | CAWSRDSSNQPQHF
. | TRBJ2-3 | . | TRBV7-2 | TGTGCCAGCAGCGTTAAGAGGGGTGATACGCAGTATTTT | CASSVKRGDTQYF
. | TRBJ2-4 | . | TRBV18 | TGTGCCAGCTCACCCGCTATCGGAGCCAAAAACATTCAGTACTTC | CASSPAIGAKNIQYF
. | TRBJ1-5 | . | TRBV4-2 | TGTGCCAGCAGCCCCTTCGAGGGGAGCAATCAGCCCCAGCATTTT | CASSPFEGSNQPQHF
TRBD2 | TRBJ2-1 | . | TRBV5-1 | TGCGCCAGCAGCCAGGGACTATCAAACAATGAGCAGTTCTTC | CASSQGLSNNEQFF
. | TRBJ2-6 | . | TRBV7-2 | TGTGCCAGCAGCTTAGGTGCGGTCCGTTCTGGGGCCAACGTCCTGACTTTC | CASSLGAVRSGANVLTF
. | TRBJ1-1 | . | TRBV19 | TGTGCCAGTAGTATTTTGGGACAGAACACTGAAGCTTTCTTT | CASSILGQNTEAFF
TRBD1 | TRBJ1-4 | . | TRBV19 | TGTGCCAGTAGTATCCGACAGGGGACTGCAACTAATGAAAAACTGTTTTTT | CASSIRQGTATNEKLFF
TRBD1 | TRBJ1-5 | . | TRBV5-1 | TGCGCCAGCAGCTTGACAGGGGATTTCAATCAGCCCCAGCATTTT | CASSLTGDFNQPQHF